This TCR beta chain derives from a study of blood T cell repertoires in COVID-19. Overall study context: Samples representing acute and convalescent COVID-19 were sourced from the United States, Italy and Spain. T cells, B-cell-depleted T cells, or PBMCs supplied cDNA or gDNA.

Original processing notes: Nucleated cell counts were estimated from reference gene primer amplification. The data were produced by immunoSEQ multiplex PCR, yet TCRdb's version contains in-frame clones alone and is incomplete. V, J and clone size are taken as reported in that table, and D and trimming were inferred from the DNA itself. Of some 93,000 clones listed, roughly 86% were seen once; the top ten hold about 9.4%. The TCR originated in a man in his fifties with acute or convalescent COVID-19. The specimen was peripheral blood.

The CDR3 region has the DNA TGTGCCAGCAGCCAAGAGTCTGGTGGCTACACCTTC. It specifies CASSQESGGYTF. The chain uses TRBV6-5 and TRBJ1-2, with unresolved D. The germline gives CDR1 MNHEY, CDR2 SVGAGI. Trimming cost V 6 bases and J 7 bases, with 12 bases left between them. The CDR3 covers 12 residues.